The clone carrying this TCR beta chain has at least ten counts. Its antigen remains unknown. The data were obtained in a study of T cells in Graves' hyperthyroidism and ophthalmopathy. Study results and limitations: Researchers report that a 13 V-J model separated ophthalmopathy from stable hyperthyroidism. Onset of ophthalmopathy came a median approximately 6.5 months after the model predicted it.

TCR beta CDR3 sequences were amplified from RNA transcripts. HTBI primers drove first-round RT-PCR of the TCR CDR3. TCRdb itself ran the multiplex PCR reads through MiXCR, one entry per CDR3 protein. This repertoire shows 450,000 to 700,000 distinct CDR3 sequences, roughly 46% found once; its top ten account for around 20%. This CDR3 has 10 residues. Germline lookup yields CDR1 DFQATT and CDR2 SNEGSKA (reference sequence). The V and J ends lost 5 bases and 5 bases respectively, with 6 bases between them. The rearrangement joins TRBV20-1 to TRBJ2-5; D is ambiguous. Source material: peripheral blood or thyroid tissue (not recorded which). This TCR was sampled from an adult woman with Graves' disease, either hyperthyroidism or ophthalmopathy (not recorded which). This CDR3 reads CSAAWETQYF. CDR3 in DNA: TGCAGTGCTGCCTGGGAGACCCAGTACTTC.